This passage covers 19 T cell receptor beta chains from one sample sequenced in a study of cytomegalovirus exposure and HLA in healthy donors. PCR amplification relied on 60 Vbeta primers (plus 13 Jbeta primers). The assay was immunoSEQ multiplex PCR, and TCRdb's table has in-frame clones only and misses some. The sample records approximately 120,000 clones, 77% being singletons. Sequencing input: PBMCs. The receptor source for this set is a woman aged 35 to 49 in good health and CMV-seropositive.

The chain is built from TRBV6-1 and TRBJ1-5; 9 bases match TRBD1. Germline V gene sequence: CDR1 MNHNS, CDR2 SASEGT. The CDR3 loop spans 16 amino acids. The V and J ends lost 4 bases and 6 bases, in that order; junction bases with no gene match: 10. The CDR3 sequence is CASSAAGQGVGQPQHF. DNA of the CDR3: TGTGCCAGCAGTGCCGCGGGACAGGGTGTAGGTCAGCCCCAGCATTTT.

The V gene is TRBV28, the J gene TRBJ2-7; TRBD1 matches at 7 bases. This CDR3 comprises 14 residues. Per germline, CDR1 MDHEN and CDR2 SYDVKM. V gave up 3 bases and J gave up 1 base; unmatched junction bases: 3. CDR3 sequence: CASSFGQASYEQYF. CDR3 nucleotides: TGTGCCAGCAGTTTTGGACAGGCGTCCTACGAGCAGTACTTC.

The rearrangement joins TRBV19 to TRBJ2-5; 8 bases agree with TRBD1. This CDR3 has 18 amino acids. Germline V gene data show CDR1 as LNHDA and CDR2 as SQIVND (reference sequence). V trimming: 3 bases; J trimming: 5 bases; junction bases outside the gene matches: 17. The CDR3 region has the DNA TGTGCCAGTAGTATCGGTCGGCAGGGGGCGCCCCGGCTGGAGACCCAGTACTTC. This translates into CASSIGRQGAPRLETQYF. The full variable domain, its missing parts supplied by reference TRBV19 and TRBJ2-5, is DGGITQSPKYLFRKEGQNVTLSCEQNLNHDAMYWYRQDPGQGLRLIYYSQIVNDFQKGDIAEGYSVSREKKESFPLTVTSAQKNPTAFYLCASSIGRQGAPRLETQYFGPGTRLLVL.

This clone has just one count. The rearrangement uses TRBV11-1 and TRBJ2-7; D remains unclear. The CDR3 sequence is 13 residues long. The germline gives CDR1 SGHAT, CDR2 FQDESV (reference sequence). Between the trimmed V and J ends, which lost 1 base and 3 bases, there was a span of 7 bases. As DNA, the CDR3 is TGTGCCAGCAGCTTAGAAGCGCGCTACGAGCAGTACTTC. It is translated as CASSLEARYEQYF. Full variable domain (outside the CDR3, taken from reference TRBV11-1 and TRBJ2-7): EAEVAQSPRYKITEKSQAVAFWCDPISGHATLYWYRQILGQGPELLVQFQDESVVDDSQLPKDRFSAERLKGVDSTLKIQPAELGDSAMYLCASSLEARYEQYFGPGTRLTVT.

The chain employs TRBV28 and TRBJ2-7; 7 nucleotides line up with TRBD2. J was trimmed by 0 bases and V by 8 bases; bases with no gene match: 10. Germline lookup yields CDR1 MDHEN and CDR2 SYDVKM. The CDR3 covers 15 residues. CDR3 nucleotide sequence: TGTGCCAGCCAAACGGGGGGACCTCTCTCCTACGAGCAGTACTTC. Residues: CASQTGGPLSYEQYF.

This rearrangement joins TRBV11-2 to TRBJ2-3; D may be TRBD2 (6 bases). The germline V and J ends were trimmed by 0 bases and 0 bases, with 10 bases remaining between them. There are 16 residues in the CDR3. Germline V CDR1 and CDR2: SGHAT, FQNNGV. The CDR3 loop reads CASSLEGGASTDTQYF. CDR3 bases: TGTGCCAGCAGCTTAGAGGGCGGGGCTAGCACAGATACGCAGTATTTT.

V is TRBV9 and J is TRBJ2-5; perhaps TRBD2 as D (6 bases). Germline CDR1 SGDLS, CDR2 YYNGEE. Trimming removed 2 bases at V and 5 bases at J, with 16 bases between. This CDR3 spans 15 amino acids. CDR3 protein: CASSVADSREETQYF. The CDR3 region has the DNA TGTGCCAGCAGCGTTGCCGATTCCCGGGAGGAGACCCAGTACTTC.

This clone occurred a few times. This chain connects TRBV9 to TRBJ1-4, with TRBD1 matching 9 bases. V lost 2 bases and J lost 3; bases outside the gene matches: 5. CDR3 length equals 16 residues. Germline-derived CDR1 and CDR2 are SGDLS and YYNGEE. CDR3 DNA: TGTGCCAGCAGCGTCCGCGACAGGGGGTCTAATGAAAAACTGTTTTTT. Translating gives CASSVRDRGSNEKLFF.

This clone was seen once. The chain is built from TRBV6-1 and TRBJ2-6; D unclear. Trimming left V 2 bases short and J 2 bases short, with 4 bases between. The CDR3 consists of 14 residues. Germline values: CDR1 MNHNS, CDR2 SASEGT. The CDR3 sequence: CASSELAGANVLTF. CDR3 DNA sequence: TGTGCCAGCAGTGAACTAGCTGGGGCCAACGTCCTGACTTTC.

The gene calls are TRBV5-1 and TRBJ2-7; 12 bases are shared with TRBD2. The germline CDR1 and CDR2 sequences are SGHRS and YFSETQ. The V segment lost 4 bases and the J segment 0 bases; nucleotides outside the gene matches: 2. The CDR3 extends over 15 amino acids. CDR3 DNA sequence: TGCGCCAGCAGCCAGACTAGCGGGAGCTCCTACGAGCAGTACTTC. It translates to CASSQTSGSSYEQYF.

The CDR3 DNA is TGTGCCAGCAGCCACCGGGGGGACACTGAAGCTTTCTTT. This codes for CASSHRGDTEAFF. The V call is TRBV6-5, the J call TRBJ1-1, with D maybe TRBD1 (5 bases). Trimming removed 6 bases from V and 3 bases from J, with 11 bases in between. CDR1 and CDR2 (germline): MNHEY, SVGAGI. There are 13 residues in the CDR3.

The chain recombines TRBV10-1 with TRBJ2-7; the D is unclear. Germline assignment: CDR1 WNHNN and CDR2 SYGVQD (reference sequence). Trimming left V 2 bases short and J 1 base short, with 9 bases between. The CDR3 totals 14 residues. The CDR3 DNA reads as TGCGCCAGCAGTGAGGGTCAGGTGTCCTACGAGCAGTACTTC. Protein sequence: CASSEGQVSYEQYF.

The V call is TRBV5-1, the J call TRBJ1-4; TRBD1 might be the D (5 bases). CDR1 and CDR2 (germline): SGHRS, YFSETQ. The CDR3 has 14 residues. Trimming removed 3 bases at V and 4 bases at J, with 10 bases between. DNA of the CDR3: TGCGCCAGCAGCTCGACAGTGGATAATGAAAAACTGTTTTTT. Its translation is CASSSTVDNEKLFF.

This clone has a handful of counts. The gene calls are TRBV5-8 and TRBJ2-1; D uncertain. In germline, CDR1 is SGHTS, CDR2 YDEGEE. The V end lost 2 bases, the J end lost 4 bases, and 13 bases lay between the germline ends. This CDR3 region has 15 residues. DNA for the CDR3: TGTGCCAGCAGCTTAGGTGGCAGGTTGTACAATGAGCAGTTCTTC. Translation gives CASSLGGRLYNEQFF.

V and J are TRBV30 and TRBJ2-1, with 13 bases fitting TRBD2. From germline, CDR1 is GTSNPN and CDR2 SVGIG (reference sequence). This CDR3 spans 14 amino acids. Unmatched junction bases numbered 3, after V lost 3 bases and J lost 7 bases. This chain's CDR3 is CAWRRTSGRNEQFF. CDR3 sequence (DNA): TGTGCCTGGAGGAGGACTAGCGGGAGAAATGAGCAGTTCTTC.

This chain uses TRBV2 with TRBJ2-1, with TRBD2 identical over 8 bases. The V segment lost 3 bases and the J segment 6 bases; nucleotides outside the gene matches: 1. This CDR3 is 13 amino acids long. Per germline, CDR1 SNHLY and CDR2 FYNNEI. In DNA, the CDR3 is TGTGCCAGCAGTGACGGGGGGGTCAATGAGCAGTTCTTC. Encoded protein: CASSDGGVNEQFF.

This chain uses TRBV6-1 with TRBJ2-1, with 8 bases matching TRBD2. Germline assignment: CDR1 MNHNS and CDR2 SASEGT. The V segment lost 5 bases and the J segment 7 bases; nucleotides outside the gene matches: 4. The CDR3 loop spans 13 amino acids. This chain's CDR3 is CASSQKRGNEQFF. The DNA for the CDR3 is TGTGCCAGCAGTCAGAAGCGGGGGAATGAGCAGTTCTTC.

Here the CDR3 reads CASSSWTGKGTEAFF. The CDR3 bases are TGTGCCAGCAGCTCGTGGACAGGGAAAGGCACTGAAGCTTTCTTT. The genes are TRBV11-2 and TRBJ1-1; 8 bases align to TRBD1. After removal of 4 bases from V and 4 bases from J, the junction contained 8 bases not matched to a gene. The length of the CDR3 is 15 residues. Per germline, CDR1 SGHAT and CDR2 FQNNGV.

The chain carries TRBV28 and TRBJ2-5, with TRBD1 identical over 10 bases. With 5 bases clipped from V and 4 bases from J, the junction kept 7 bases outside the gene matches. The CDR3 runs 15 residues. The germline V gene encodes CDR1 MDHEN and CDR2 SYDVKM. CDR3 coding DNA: TGTGCCAGCAGTCCTGACAGGGGGCCGGGAGAGACCCAGTACTTC. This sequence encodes CASSPDRGPGETQYF. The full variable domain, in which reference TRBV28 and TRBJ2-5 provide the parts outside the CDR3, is DVKVTQSSRYLVKRTGEKVFLECVQDMDHENMFWYRQDPGLGLRLIYFSYDVKMKEKGDIPEGYSVSREKKERFSLILESASTNQTSMYLCASSPDRGPGETQYFGPGTRLLVL.